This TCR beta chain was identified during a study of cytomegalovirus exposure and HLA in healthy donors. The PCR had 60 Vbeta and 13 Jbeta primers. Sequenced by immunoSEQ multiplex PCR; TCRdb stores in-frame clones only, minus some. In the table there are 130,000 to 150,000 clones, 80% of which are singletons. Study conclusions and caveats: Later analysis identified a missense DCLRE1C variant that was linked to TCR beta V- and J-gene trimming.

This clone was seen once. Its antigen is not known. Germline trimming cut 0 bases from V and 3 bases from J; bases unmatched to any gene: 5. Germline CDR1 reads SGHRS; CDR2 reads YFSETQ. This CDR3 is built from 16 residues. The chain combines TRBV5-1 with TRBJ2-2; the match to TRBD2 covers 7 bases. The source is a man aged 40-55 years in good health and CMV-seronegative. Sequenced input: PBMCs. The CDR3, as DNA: TGCGCCAGCAGCTTGGGGGAGGGGTCCCACACCGGGGAGCTGTTTTTT. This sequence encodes CASSLGEGSHTGELFF.